This T cell receptor (beta chain) was profiled in a study of CDR3 diversity in severe acne. A few counts support this clonotype. TCRdb re-analysed the PCR reads in MiXCR, keeping a single row per CDR3 protein. The sample includes under 95,000 distinct CDR3 sequences, 45% to 50% of them seen just once. V dropped 1 base and J dropped 4 bases, with 9 bases sitting between them. CDR1 is SGHRS, CDR2 YFSETQ, per germline. CDR3 length: 15 amino acids. This chain joins TRBV5-1 and TRBJ2-6; D tentatively fits TRBD1 or TRBD2 (5 bases each). The source of this sequence is a male donor in good health, serving as a control. Material: blood. CDR3 bases: TGCGCCAGCAGCTTGTTGGGGACCGGGGCCAACGTCCTGACTTTC. Residues: CASSLLGTGANVLTF.